The clone carrying this T cell receptor beta chain was counted ten times or more. Antigen specificity is unknown. TCR beta CDR3 regions were amplified from RNA transcripts. During a first-round RT-PCR of the TCR CDR3, the HTBI primer set was used. TCRdb re-called the multiplex PCR reads through MiXCR, storing one row per CDR3 protein. Among about 590,000 distinct CDR3 sequences listed, more than 15% were seen once. This record belongs to a study of T cells in Graves' hyperthyroidism and ophthalmopathy. Study results and limitations: Model predictions of ophthalmopathy came a median roughly 6.4 months before onset.

Exclusion of a patient resulted from uncontrolled infection, other autoimmune disease, pregnancy or lactation. The diagnostic basis comprised clinical symptoms, serum thyroxine and TRAb, thyroid ultrasound and orbital computed tomography. This CDR3 spans 19 amino acids. V was cut by 0 bases and J by 3 bases, with 21 bases left in between. Germline V lookup: CDR1 MNHEY, CDR2 SVGAGI. The sample consisted of blood. This receptor was obtained from a woman aged 30 to 39 with Graves' hyperthyroidism. V gene TRBV6-5 combines with J gene TRBJ2-1, with D perhaps assigned TRBD1 or TRBD2 (5 bases each). The chain's CDR3 is CASSYSTGPGRSHYNEQFF. CDR3 nucleotides: TGTGCCAGCAGTTACTCGACGGGCCCGGGACGGTCTCACTACAATGAGCAGTTCTTC.